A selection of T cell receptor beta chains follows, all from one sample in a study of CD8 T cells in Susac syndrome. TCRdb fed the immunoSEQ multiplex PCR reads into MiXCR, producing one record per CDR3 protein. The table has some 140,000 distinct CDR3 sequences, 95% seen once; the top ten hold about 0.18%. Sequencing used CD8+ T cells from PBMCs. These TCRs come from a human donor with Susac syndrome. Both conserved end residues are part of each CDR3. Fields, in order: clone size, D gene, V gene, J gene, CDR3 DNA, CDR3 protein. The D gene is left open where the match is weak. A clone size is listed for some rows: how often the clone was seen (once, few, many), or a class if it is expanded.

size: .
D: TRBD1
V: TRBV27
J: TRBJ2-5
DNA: TGTGCCAGCAGTCCCCCAGGGGGAGAGACCCAGTACTTC
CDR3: CASSPPGGETQYF

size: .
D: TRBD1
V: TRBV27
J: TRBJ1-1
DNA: TGTGCCAGCAGTTTGGGACAGGGGGATGGCACTGAAGCTTTCTTT
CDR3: CASSLGQGDGTEAFF

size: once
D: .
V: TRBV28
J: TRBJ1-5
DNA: TGTGCCAGCAGCCGATCTCAGCCCCAGCATTTT
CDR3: CASSRSQPQHF

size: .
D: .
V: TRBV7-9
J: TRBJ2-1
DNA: TGTGCCAGCAGCCACCTAACAGAGAGCTCCTACAATGAGCAGTTCTTC
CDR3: CASSHLTESSYNEQFF

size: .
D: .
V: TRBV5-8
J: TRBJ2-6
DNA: TGTGCCAGCAGGGAGGGGGCTGTAGCTGGGGCCAACGTCCTGACTTTC
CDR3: CASREGAVAGANVLTF

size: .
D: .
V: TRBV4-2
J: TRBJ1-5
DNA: TGTGCCAGCAGCCAAACTGACTTGGACAGTAGCAATCAGCCCCAGCATTTT
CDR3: CASSQTDLDSSNQPQHF

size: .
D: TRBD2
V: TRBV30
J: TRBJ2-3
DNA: TGTGCCTGGAGGCAGGGCACTAGCGGGTACACAGATACGCAGTATTTT
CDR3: CAWRQGTSGYTDTQYF

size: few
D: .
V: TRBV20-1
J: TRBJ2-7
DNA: TGCAGTGCTAGAGATGGTCGTGGAGCGGGCGAGCAGTACTTC
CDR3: CSARDGRGAGEQYF

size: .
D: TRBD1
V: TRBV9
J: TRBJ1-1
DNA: TGTGCCAGCAGCGTAGCCGGGACAGGCGACAACACTGAAGCTTTCTTT
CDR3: CASSVAGTGDNTEAFF

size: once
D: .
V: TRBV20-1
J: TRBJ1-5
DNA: TGCAGTGCAACGTGGGACACCAATCAGCCCCAGCATTTT
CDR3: CSATWDTNQPQHF

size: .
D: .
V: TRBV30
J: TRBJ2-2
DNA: TGTGCCTGGAGTGTGTCTCTGGCTACCGGGGAGCTGTTTTTT
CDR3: CAWSVSLATGELFF

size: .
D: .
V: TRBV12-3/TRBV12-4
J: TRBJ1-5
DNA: TGTGCCAGCAGTTTAGTCAGGGTCAGCAATCAGCCCCAGCATTTT
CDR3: CASSLVRVSNQPQHF

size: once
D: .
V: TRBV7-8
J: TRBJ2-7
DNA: TGTGCCAGCAGCTTAGGAGGGGAGGCCTACGAGCAGTACTTC
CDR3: CASSLGGEAYEQYF

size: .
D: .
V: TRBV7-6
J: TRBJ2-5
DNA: TGTGCCAGTGGGTGGCTGCAAGAGACCCAGTACTTC
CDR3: CASGWLQETQYF

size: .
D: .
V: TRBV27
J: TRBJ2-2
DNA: TGTGCCAGCAGTTTATCGACAGGAAACACCGGGGAGCTGTTTTTT
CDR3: CASSLSTGNTGELFF

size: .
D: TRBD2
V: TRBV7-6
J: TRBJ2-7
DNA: TGTGCCAGCAGCTTAATCGCCGTCGGGGGGACCTCCTACGAGCAGTACTTC
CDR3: CASSLIAVGGTSYEQYF

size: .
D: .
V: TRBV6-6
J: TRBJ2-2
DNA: TGTGCCAGCAGTTACTCCATGTCGTCGAACACCGGGGAGCTGTTTTTT
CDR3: CASSYSMSSNTGELFF

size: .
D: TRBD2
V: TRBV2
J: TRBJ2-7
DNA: TGTGCCAGCAGCGACGGACTAGTCGAGCAGTACTTC
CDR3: CASSDGLVEQYF

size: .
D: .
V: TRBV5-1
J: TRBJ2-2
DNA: TGCGCCAGCAGCCTGTGTACCGGGGAGCTGTTTTTT
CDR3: CASSLCTGELFF

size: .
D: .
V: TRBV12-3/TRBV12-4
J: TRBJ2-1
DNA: TGTGCCAGCAGTCTGACCCTCAATGAGCAGTTCTTC
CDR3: CASSLTLNEQFF

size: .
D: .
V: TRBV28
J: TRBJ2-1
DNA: TGTGCCAGCAGTTCCCCCGGTCAGACACCCCGCTACAATGAGCAGTTCTTC
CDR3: CASSSPGQTPRYNEQFF

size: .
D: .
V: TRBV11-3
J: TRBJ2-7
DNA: TGTGCCAGCAGCTCACTAGCTGGACCCTACGAGCAGTACTTC
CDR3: CASSSLAGPYEQYF

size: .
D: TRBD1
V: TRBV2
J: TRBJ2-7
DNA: TGTGCCAGCACCGGACAGGGGAGCTACGAGCAGTACTTC
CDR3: CASTGQGSYEQYF

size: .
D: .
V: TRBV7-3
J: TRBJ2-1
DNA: TGTGCCAGCACCGAAGGGCTGGGGATACACAATGAGCAGTTCTTC
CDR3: CASTEGLGIHNEQFF

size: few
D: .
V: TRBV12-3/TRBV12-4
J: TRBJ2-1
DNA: TGTGCCAGCAGTTTATCGGCTGAGCAGTTCTTC
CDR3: CASSLSAEQFF

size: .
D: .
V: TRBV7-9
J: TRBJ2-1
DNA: TGTGCCAGCAGCTTAGCGCCAGCGACTCAGCTCAATGAGCAGTTCTTC
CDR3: CASSLAPATQLNEQFF

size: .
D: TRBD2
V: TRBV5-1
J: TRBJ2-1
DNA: TGCGCCAGCAGCGCCCGGGGACTAGCGGAGATTAATGAGCAGTTCTTC
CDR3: CASSARGLAEINEQFF

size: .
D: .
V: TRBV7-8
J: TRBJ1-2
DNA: TGTGCCAGCAGCTCCCGGGACCGTCACTATGGCTACACCTTC
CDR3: CASSSRDRHYGYTF

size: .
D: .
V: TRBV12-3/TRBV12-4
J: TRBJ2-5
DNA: TGTGCCAGCACCCTGGACAGTTCGCGTGAGACCCAGTACTTC
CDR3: CASTLDSSRETQYF

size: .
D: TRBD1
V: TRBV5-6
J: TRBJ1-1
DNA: TGTGCCAGCAGCTTGGGTCCGTCGACAGGGTACACTGAAGCTTTCTTT
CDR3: CASSLGPSTGYTEAFF

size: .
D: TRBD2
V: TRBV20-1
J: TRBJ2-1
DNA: TGCAGTGCTAATCTAGCGGACGGCAATGAGCAGTTCTTC
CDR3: CSANLADGNEQFF

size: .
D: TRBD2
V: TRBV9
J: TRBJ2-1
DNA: TGTGCCAGCAGCGTCGGACTAGCCCTCGAAGAGTTCTTC
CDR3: CASSVGLALEEFF

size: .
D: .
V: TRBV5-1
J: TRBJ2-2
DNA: TGCGCCAGCAGCTCCCGAGCAAGGCCCCCCGGGGAGCTGTTTTTT
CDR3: CASSSRARPPGELFF

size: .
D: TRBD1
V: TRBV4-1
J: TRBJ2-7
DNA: TGCGCCAGCAGCCAAGGGTTGGGACAGGGCCGCAGCGAGCAGTACTTC
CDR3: CASSQGLGQGRSEQYF

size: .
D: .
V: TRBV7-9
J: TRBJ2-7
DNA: TGTGCCAGCAGCTTCCTACCCTACGAGCAGTACTTC
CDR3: CASSFLPYEQYF

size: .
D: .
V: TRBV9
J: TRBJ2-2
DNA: TGTGCCACCCTCAGCGTAGATGAGACACCCGACACCGGGGAGCTGTTTTTT
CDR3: CATLSVDETPDTGELFF

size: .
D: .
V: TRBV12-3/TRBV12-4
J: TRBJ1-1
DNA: TGTGCCAGCAAGTTGAACACTGAAGCTTTCTTT
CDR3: CASKLNTEAFF

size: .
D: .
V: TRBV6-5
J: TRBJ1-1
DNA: TGTGCATCGGGGGGGGTGAACACTGAAGCTTTCTTT
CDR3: CASGGVNTEAFF

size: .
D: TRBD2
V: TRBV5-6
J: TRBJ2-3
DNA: TGTGCCAGCCTTGCGGGCCTAGCGGGACTGGTGAGAGATACGCAGTATTTT
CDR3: CASLAGLAGLVRDTQYF

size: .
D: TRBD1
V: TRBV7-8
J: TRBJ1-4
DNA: TGTGCCAGCAGCTTACACAGGGGTTCAAAAGAAAAACTGTTTTTT
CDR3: CASSLHRGSKEKLFF

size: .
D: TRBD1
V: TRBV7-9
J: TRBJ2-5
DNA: TGTGCCAGCAGCGCACGGGACAGAACTTTGGGAGAGACCCAGTACTTC
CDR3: CASSARDRTLGETQYF

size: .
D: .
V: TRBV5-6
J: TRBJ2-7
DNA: TGTGCCAGCAGCCCCCTGCCGGAAGCCTCCTACGAGCAGTACTTC
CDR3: CASSPLPEASYEQYF

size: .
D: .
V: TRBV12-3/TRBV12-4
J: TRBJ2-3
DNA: TGTGCCAGCAGACAAACAACAGATACGCAGTATTTT
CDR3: CASRQTTDTQYF

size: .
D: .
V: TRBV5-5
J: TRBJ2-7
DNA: TGTGCCAGCAGCTTGTCTTCGTACGGAATGGCCCTCGAGCAGTACTTC
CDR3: CASSLSSYGMALEQYF

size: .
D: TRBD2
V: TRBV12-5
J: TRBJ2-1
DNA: TGTGCTAGTGGTTTGGTGGTACTAGCGGGAGGGGGAAATGAGCAGTTCTTC
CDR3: CASGLVVLAGGGNEQFF